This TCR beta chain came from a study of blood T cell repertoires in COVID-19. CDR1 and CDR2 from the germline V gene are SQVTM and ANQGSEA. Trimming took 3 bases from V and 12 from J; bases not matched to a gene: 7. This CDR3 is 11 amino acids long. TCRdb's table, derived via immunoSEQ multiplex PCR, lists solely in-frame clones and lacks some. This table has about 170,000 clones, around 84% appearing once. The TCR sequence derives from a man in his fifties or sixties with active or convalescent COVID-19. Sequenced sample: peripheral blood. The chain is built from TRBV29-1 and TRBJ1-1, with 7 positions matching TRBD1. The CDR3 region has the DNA TGCAGCGTTGACTTGACAGGGCGGACTTTCTTT. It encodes CSVDLTGRTFF.